One T cell receptor (beta chain) is described in this entry. Here immunoSEQ multiplex PCR was the method, and the copy in TCRdb shows in-frame clones only, minus some. The sample consists of about 160,000 clones, about 80% of them appearing once. These data come from a study of blood T cell repertoires in COVID-19. The CDR3 consists of 13 residues. Trimming took off 5 bases at V and 1 base at J, with 8 bases between the two ends. Germline V gene data show CDR1 as MRHNA and CDR2 as SNTAGT. This chain links TRBV6-4 with TRBJ1-2; D is unresolved. Sequencing was done on a sample of peripheral blood. The TCR sequence derives from a woman aged 40 to 50 with COVID-19, enrolled during active disease. This chain's CDR3 is CASSPGSNYGYTF. The CDR3 DNA follows: TGTGCCAGCAGTCCCGGGAGTAACTATGGCTACACCTTC.